This TCR beta chain stems from a study of T cell responses to AZD1222 COVID-19 vaccine. Study-level results: The donor group comprised mostly white British people and more females; the analysis possibly underestimated clonal diversity.

The V and J ends lost 5 bases and 3 bases respectively, with 19 bases between them. CDR3 length equals 16 residues. Germline CDR1 reads SGHVS; CDR2 reads FQNEAQ. Produced via immunoSEQ multiplex PCR; TCRdb's table is partial and in-frame only. The table shows tens of thousands of clones, with 88% occurring only once. Regarding this clone: Antigen unknown.

The gene calls are TRBV7-8 and TRBJ1-2; perhaps TRBD1 as D (5 bases). The sequenced sample was peripheral blood, obtained 28 days after the second AZD1222 dose. This receptor was taken from an adult who received the AZD1222 COVID-19 vaccine. The CDR3 sequence is CASSRVEQVLDYGYTF. The CDR3 DNA is TGTGCCAGCAGCCGAGTTGAACAGGTTTTGGACTATGGCTACACCTTC.